This is a list of T cell receptor beta chains from one sample in a study of cytomegalovirus exposure and HLA in healthy donors. Repertoires were generated with immunoSEQ multiplex PCR, while TCRdb's copy carries only in-frame clones and drops some. The table includes approximately 270,000 clones, 86% detected once. Sequenced sample: PBMCs. These receptors were collected from a woman aged 18-30 years in good health and CMV-seronegative. The CDR3 runs from the conserved cysteine through the conserved F or W. D genes are given only for firm matches. Size tells how often a clone was seen (once, few, many) or the class of an expanded clone, and some rows leave it out.

CASSLLSGGQPQHF | TRBV7-2 | once | TRBJ1-5 | NA
CASSESGGADTQYF | TRBV25-1 | NA | TRBJ2-3 | TRBD2
CASSVASKRGDTQYF | TRBV9 | NA | TRBJ2-3 | NA
CAWTKQGMGYGYTF | TRBV30 | NA | TRBJ1-2 | NA
CAISEWGSPNYGYTF | TRBV10-3 | NA | TRBJ1-2 | NA
CASSSGETQYF | TRBV19 | few | TRBJ2-5 | NA
CASSGKTPGAYNEQFF | TRBV6-6 | NA | TRBJ2-1 | NA
CASSYISGEQFF | TRBV27 | NA | TRBJ2-1 | NA
CASSALTGGQETQYF | TRBV2 | NA | TRBJ2-5 | TRBD1
CASSPGTGGNTIYF | TRBV5-1 | NA | TRBJ1-3 | TRBD1
CASSLILSRTEEQYF | TRBV27 | NA | TRBJ2-7 | NA
CAWSLGRSPEAFF | TRBV30 | NA | TRBJ1-1 | NA
CASASGLYNEQFF | TRBV2 | NA | TRBJ2-1 | TRBD2
CASSSRGRTEAFF | TRBV7-9 | NA | TRBJ1-1 | TRBD1
CASSMSVAGDNEQFF | TRBV19 | NA | TRBJ2-1 | TRBD2
CASSFQRGGNEQYF | TRBV10-1 | NA | TRBJ2-7 | TRBD2
CAISSWHGAYNEQFF | TRBV19 | NA | TRBJ2-1 | NA
CASSEFRGRGKTNEKLFF | TRBV25-1 | NA | TRBJ1-4 | TRBD1
CASILSGQGANTGELFF | TRBV27 | NA | TRBJ2-2 | TRBD1
CASRPGGPWTGELFF | TRBV6-1 | NA | TRBJ2-2 | TRBD2
CASSPQTGYNEQFF | TRBV9 | NA | TRBJ2-1 | TRBD1
CATGHPAGWGNF | TRBV6-6 | NA | TRBJ2-4 | NA
CASRLLDRKDTQYF | TRBV5-1 | once | TRBJ2-3 | NA
CASSLHRATTNEKLFF | TRBV7-6 | NA | TRBJ1-4 | NA
CASSPPRNPGWLETQYF | TRBV14 | NA | TRBJ2-5 | NA
CAWSYAGITYEQYF | TRBV30 | few | TRBJ2-7 | NA
CASSLERQETYEQYF | TRBV11-1 | NA | TRBJ2-7 | NA
CASSGPSFGGTLYNEQFF | TRBV5-1 | NA | TRBJ2-1 | NA
CASSFQGLGYGYTF | TRBV5-6 | NA | TRBJ1-2 | NA
CASSLGGDRGRPGYTF | TRBV5-4 | once | TRBJ1-2 | TRBD1
CASSIGTGGPGELFF | TRBV28 | few | TRBJ2-2 | TRBD1
CASSSAQAGTYEQYF | TRBV7-8 | once | TRBJ2-7 | TRBD2
CASSLQGADSPLHF | TRBV6-6 | NA | TRBJ1-6 | TRBD1
CASSYVRIGNEQFF | TRBV6-5 | NA | TRBJ2-1 | NA
CASSVTDNSYEQYF | TRBV9 | NA | TRBJ2-7 | NA
CASSKLGLAGTGSYEQYF | TRBV19 | NA | TRBJ2-7 | TRBD2
CASSLGLEVGEQYF | TRBV5-1 | NA | TRBJ2-7 | NA